The next 26 T cell receptor beta chains were all read from a single sample in a study of graft-versus-host responses after intestinal transplantation. TCRdb's copy holds only in-frame clones and misses some; the assay was immunoSEQ multiplex PCR. In the table there are approximately 79,000 clones, 82% of which are singletons. These receptors lack a known antigen. Material: unstimulated CD4+ T cells sorted from spleen or lymph node cells, obtained before intestinal transplant. The origin of the receptors is a human donor who received an intestinal transplant.

The chain recombines TRBV7-9 with TRBJ1-1; D remains ambiguous. V was cut by 5 bases and J by 4 bases, with 11 bases left in between. The CDR3 extends over 13 amino acids. CDR1 is SEHNR, CDR2 FQNEAQ, per germline (reference sequence). The CDR3 DNA reads TGTGCCAGCAGCCAAGGGAGCGTCACTGAAGCTTTCTTT. This codes for CASSQGSVTEAFF.

This clone has a handful of counts. This sequence joins TRBV5-6 and TRBJ1-2, with 7 bases aligning to TRBD1. The CDR3 is 13 residues long. In germline, CDR1 is SGHDT, CDR2 YYEEEE. The V gene end was trimmed by 4 bases and the J gene end by 2 bases; junction bases not matched to a gene: 2. The CDR3 is CASSPGQNYGYTF. CDR3 DNA sequence: TGTGCCAGCAGCCCGGGACAGAACTATGGCTACACCTTC.

V is TRBV4-2 and J is TRBJ2-3; the match to TRBD2 covers 7 bases. V lost 0 bases to trimming and J lost 6 bases; unmatched junction nucleotides: 6. Per germline, CDR1 LGHNA and CDR2 YNFKEQ. This CDR3 comprises 15 residues. The CDR3, as DNA: TGTGCCAGCAGCCAAGAAGGTGCGGGAGTGGATACGCAGTATTTT. Residues: CASSQEGAGVDTQYF.

CDR3: CASSGGQGLEKLFF. The CDR3 bases are TGTGCCAGTAGTGGGGGACAGGGGCTCGAAAAACTGTTTTTT. This chain joins TRBV19 and TRBJ1-4; 10 bases map to TRBD1. Germline V gene sequence: CDR1 LNHDA, CDR2 SQIVND (reference sequence). The CDR3 extends over 14 amino acids. After removal of 5 bases from V and 8 bases from J, the junction contained 5 bases not matched to a gene.

The rearrangement joins TRBV7-2 to TRBJ2-7, with D unclear. The CDR3 length is 14 residues. V was cut by 3 bases and J by 8 bases, with 17 bases left in between. Germline CDR1 is SGHTA and CDR2 is FQGNSA. The CDR3 coding sequence is TGTGCCAGCAGCTTGGTAGCTTCGGTCAACCAGCAGTACTTC. Translation gives CASSLVASVNQQYF. Based on the CDR3 plus reference TRBV7-2 and TRBJ2-7, the full variable domain is GAGVSQSPSNKVTEKGKDVELRCDPISGHTALYWYRQSLGQGLEFLIYFQGNSAPDKSGLPSDRFSAERTGGSVSTLTIQRTQQEDSAVYLCASSLVASVNQQYFGPGTRLTVT.

The rearrangement joins TRBV7-8 to TRBJ2-5; 8 bases are a match to TRBD1. Germline trimming cut 5 bases from V and 2 bases from J; bases unmatched to any gene: 10. The CDR3 is made up of 16 amino acids. Per the germline V gene, CDR1 is SGHVS and CDR2 is FQNEAQ. CDR3 bases: TGTGCCAGCAGCCCCGGCGGTACAGGGGGACAAGAGACCCAGTACTTC. Its translation: CASSPGGTGGQETQYF. The whole variable domain, filled in from reference TRBV7-8 and TRBJ2-5, reads GAGVSQSPRYKVAKRGQDVALRCDPISGHVSLFWYQQALGQGPEFLTYFQNEAQLDKSGLPSDRFFAERPEGSVSTLKIQRTQQEDSAVYLCASSPGGTGGQETQYFGPGTRLLVL.

CDR3 DNA: TGTGCCACCGGGGTCACTGGAAACACCATATATTTT. It encodes CATGVTGNTIYF. The V gene is TRBV2, the J gene TRBJ1-3, with unresolved D. V was trimmed by 10 bases and J by 2 bases, leaving 9 bases between them. Germline V gene lookup returns CDR1 SNHLY and CDR2 FYNNEI. The CDR3 totals 12 residues.

A few counts support this clone. V usage is TRBV29-1 and J usage is TRBJ2-5, with 7 bases lining up with TRBD1. After removal of 7 bases from V and 4 bases from J, the junction contained 3 bases not matched to a gene. Germline V gene data show CDR1 as SQVTM and CDR2 as ANQGSEA. The CDR3 contains 11 residues. The CDR3 DNA reads TGCAGCGCTACAGGGGCAGAGACCCAGTACTTC. It codes for CSATGAETQYF.

This chain uses TRBV5-1 with TRBJ2-1, with 7 bases aligning to TRBD1. Germline CDR1 SGHRS, CDR2 YFSETQ. Trimming removed 3 bases from V and 5 bases from J; junction bases left unmatched: 8. The CDR3 loop spans 15 amino acids. CDR3 in DNA: TGCGCCAGCAGCTCCTCCTGGACAGGTGACAATGAGCAGTTCTTC. Residues: CASSSSWTGDNEQFF.

The genes are TRBV2 and TRBJ1-2; unclear D gene. This CDR3 region has 15 residues. The V end lost 4 bases, the J end lost 7 bases, and 19 bases lay between the germline ends. Germline V gene lookup returns CDR1 SNHLY and CDR2 FYNNEI. The CDR3 sequence is CASSGVVGSLSGYTF. DNA of the CDR3: TGTGCCAGCAGTGGGGTGGTCGGGAGTTTAAGTGGCTACACCTTC. The whole variable domain, remainder taken from reference TRBV2 and TRBJ1-2, is EPEVTQTPSHQVTQMGQEVILRCVPISNHLYFYWYRQILGQKVEFLVSFYNNEISEKSEIFDDQFSVERPDGSNFTLKIRSTKLEDSAMYFCASSGVVGSLSGYTFGSGTRLTVV.

The chain is built from TRBV7-9 and TRBJ1-1; a weak D match, TRBD1 (5 bases). Germline-derived CDR1 and CDR2 are SEHNR and FQNEAQ (reference sequence). Trimming shortened V by 3 bases and J by 3 bases, and 11 bases separated the two germline ends. CDR3 length equals 14 residues. CDR3 nucleotide sequence: TGTGCCAGCAGCTTCCAGGGTTCCCACACTGAAGCTTTCTTT. It specifies CASSFQGSHTEAFF.

The V gene is TRBV6-1, the J gene TRBJ2-1; TRBD2 matches at 8 bases. V gave up 6 bases and J gave up 6 bases; unmatched junction bases: 10. The CDR3 has 15 amino acids. CDR1 and CDR2 (germline): MNHNS, SASEGT. The CDR3 sequence: CASRTRTSWANEQFF. In DNA, the CDR3 is TGTGCCAGCAGGACCCGGACTAGCTGGGCCAATGAGCAGTTCTTC.

The V and J genes are TRBV7-6 and TRBJ2-5; 10 positions agree with TRBD1. V trimming: 4 bases; J trimming: 5 bases; junction bases outside the gene matches: 1. The CDR3 covers 13 residues. The germline V gene encodes CDR1 SGHVS and CDR2 FNYEAQ. CDR3 DNA sequence: TGTGCCAGCAGCTCGGACAGGGGGGAGACCCAGTACTTC. Its translation: CASSSDRGETQYF.

The chain has TRBV6-1 and TRBJ1-6; D remains unclear. The CDR3 is 12 residues long. Between the trimmed V and J ends, which lost 2 bases and 14 bases, there was a span of 10 bases. CDR1 and CDR2 from the germline V gene are MNHNS and SASEGT. The CDR3 DNA is TGTGCCAGCAGTGAAAGTAACCGAGCCCTCCACTTT. Amino acids: CASSESNRALHF.

The chain has TRBV18 and TRBJ2-7; 9 nucleotides align to TRBD2. Germline CDR1 and CDR2: KGHSH and LQKENI. The ends lost 1 base at V and 5 bases at J; junction bases unmatched: 9. This CDR3 contains 16 residues. The CDR3 is CASSPQGLALPHEQYF. DNA for the CDR3: TGTGCCAGCTCACCACAGGGACTAGCCCTTCCCCACGAGCAGTACTTC.

A single count supports this clone. The gene calls are TRBV28 and TRBJ1-2; TRBD1 is a possible D gene (5 bases). V gave up 6 bases and J gave up 7 bases, with 18 bases separating them. CDR1 is MDHEN, CDR2 SYDVKM, per germline. CDR3 length: 14 amino acids. The CDR3 is CASSSRQGSFGYTF. The DNA for the CDR3 is TGTGCCAGCAGCTCCCGCCAGGGATCCTTTGGCTACACCTTC.

The chain couples TRBV5-1 to TRBJ1-1; 8 bases are a match to TRBD1. Trimming at V came to 4 bases and at J to 2 bases, leaving 10 bases not matched to a gene. The CDR3 consists of 16 residues. Germline-derived CDR1 and CDR2 are SGHRS and YFSETQ. The CDR3 protein is CASSPRTGRVNTEAFF. The CDR3 DNA reads as TGCGCCAGCAGCCCCCGGACAGGGCGGGTCAACACTGAAGCTTTCTTT. Full variable domain (missing parts from reference TRBV5-1 and TRBJ1-1): KAGVTQTPRYLIKTRGQQVTLSCSPISGHRSVSWYQQTPGQGLQFLFEYFSETQRNKGNFPGRFSGRQFSNSRSEMNVSTLELGDSALYLCASSPRTGRVNTEAFFGQGTRLTVV.

The chain couples TRBV6-1 to TRBJ1-2; TRBD1 might be the D (6 bases). V shed 5 bases and J shed 3 bases, with 16 bases lying between them. CDR1 and CDR2 (germline): MNHNS, SASEGT. CDR3 length: 15 residues. CDR3 in amino acids: CASSPVMPGDYGYTF. The CDR3 DNA follows: TGTGCCAGCAGTCCCGTCATGCCAGGGGACTATGGCTACACCTTC.

The chain joins TRBV10-3 to TRBJ2-7; perhaps TRBD1 as D (8 bases). This CDR3 is 14 amino acids long. Trimming removed 8 bases at V and 5 bases at J, with 19 bases between. CDR1 and CDR2 (germline): ENHRY, SYGVKD. CDR3 bases: TGTGCCATCGGGAGGGACAGGTCGCGGCACGAGCAGTACTTC. It yields the protein CAIGRDRSRHEQYF.

This clone came up a few times. V gene TRBV5-6 combines with J gene TRBJ1-2; the D is unclear. The CDR3 has 15 amino acids. Germline V CDR1 and CDR2: SGHDT, YYEEEE. V was shortened by 4 bases and J by 0 bases, with 13 bases between the two germline ends. The CDR3 coding sequence is TGTGCCAGCAGCCCTAGGATACCGCCTAACTATGGCTACACCTTC. It translates to CASSPRIPPNYGYTF.

The chain uses TRBV7-3 and TRBJ2-1; maybe TRBD2 (5 bases). V was clipped by 2 bases and J by 6 bases, with 11 bases between them. The CDR3 has 14 amino acids. CDR1 SGHTA and CDR2 FQGTGA come from the germline V gene. CDR3 sequence (DNA): TGTGCCAGCAGCTTAGGAGGTAGCGCCAATGAGCAGTTCTTC. Protein: CASSLGGSANEQFF.

The V gene is TRBV28, the J gene TRBJ1-1; D is undetermined. V was shortened by 7 bases and J by 5 bases, with 14 bases between the two germline ends. There are 13 residues in the CDR3. The germline V gene encodes CDR1 MDHEN and CDR2 SYDVKM. The CDR3 reads CASTTPRRTEAFF. The DNA of the CDR3 is TGTGCCAGCACCACCCCGAGGAGGACTGAAGCTTTCTTT.

The V and J genes are TRBV21-1 and TRBJ2-7; no check of the table's D call, TRBD2, against the DNA was made. TRBV21-1 is annotated as a pseudogene. This CDR3 has 14 residues. This chain's CDR3 is CASRGRLRAYEQYF. The CDR3 DNA sequence: TGTGCCAGCAGAGGGAGGTTAAGGGCTTACGAGCAGTACTTC.

This chain joins TRBV2 and TRBJ1-5; 7 nucleotides line up with TRBD1. The J segment lost 6 bases and the V segment lost 9 bases, leaving 8 bases of the junction unmatched. The length of the CDR3 is 13 residues. CDR1 and CDR2 from the germline V gene are SNHLY and FYNNEI. CDR3 DNA sequence: TGTGCCAGTCAAACAGGGGCTGGTCAGCCCCAGCATTTT. This gives the protein CASQTGAGQPQHF. Filled out from reference TRBV2 and TRBJ1-5, the complete variable domain reads EPEVTQTPSHQVTQMGQEVILRCVPISNHLYFYWYRQILGQKVEFLVSFYNNEISEKSEIFDDQFSVERPDGSNFTLKIRSTKLEDSAMYFCASQTGAGQPQHFGDGTRLSIL.

V is TRBV4-1 and J is TRBJ2-1, with 13 positions matching TRBD2. Trimming cost V 4 bases and J 9 bases; bases outside gene matches: 12. The CDR3 loop spans 17 amino acids. CDR1 is MGHRA and CDR2 is YSYEKL in the germline V gene. The CDR3 loop is CASSPRTPGLAGPEQFF. The DNA for the CDR3 is TGCGCCAGCAGCCCCAGGACCCCGGGACTAGCGGGACCTGAGCAGTTCTTC.

V and J are TRBV11-1 and TRBJ2-7, with 9 positions matching TRBD1. Germline loops: CDR1 SGHAT, CDR2 FQDESV (reference sequence). Trimming removed 4 bases from V and 5 bases from J; junction bases left unmatched: 9. The CDR3 runs 15 residues. The CDR3 is CASSYPGQGYDEQYF. The DNA for the CDR3 is TGTGCCAGCAGCTACCCGGGACAGGGCTATGACGAGCAGTACTTC.